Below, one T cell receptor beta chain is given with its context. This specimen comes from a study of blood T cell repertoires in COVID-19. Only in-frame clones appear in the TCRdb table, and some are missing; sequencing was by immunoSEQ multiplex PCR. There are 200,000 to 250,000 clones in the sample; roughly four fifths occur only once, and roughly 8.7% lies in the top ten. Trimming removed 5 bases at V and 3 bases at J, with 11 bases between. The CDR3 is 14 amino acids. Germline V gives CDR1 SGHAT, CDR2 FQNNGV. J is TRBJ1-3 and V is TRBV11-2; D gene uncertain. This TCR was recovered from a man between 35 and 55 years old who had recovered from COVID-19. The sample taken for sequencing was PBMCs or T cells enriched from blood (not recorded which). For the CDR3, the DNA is TGTGCCAGCAGCCCCTCGACAAATGGAAACACCATATATTTT. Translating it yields CASSPSTNGNTIYF. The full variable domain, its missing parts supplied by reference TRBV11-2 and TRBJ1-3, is EAGVAQSPRYKIIEKRQSVAFWCNPISGHATLYWYQQILGQGPKLLIQFQNNGVVDDSQLPKDRFSAERLKGVDSTLKIQPAKLEDSAVYLCASSPSTNGNTIYFGEGSWLTVV.